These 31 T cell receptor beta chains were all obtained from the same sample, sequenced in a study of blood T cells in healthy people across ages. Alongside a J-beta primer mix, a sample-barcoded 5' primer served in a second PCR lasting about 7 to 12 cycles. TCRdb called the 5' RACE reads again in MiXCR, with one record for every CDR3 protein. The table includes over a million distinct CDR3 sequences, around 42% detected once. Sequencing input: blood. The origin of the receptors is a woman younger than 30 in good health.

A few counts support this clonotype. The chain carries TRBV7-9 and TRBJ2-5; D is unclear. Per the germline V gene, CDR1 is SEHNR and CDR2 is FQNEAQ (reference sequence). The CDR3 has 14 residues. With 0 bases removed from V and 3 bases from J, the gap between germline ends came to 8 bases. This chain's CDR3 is CASSLAPLKETQYF. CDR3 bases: TGTGCCAGCAGCTTAGCGCCACTGAAAGAGACCCAGTACTTC.

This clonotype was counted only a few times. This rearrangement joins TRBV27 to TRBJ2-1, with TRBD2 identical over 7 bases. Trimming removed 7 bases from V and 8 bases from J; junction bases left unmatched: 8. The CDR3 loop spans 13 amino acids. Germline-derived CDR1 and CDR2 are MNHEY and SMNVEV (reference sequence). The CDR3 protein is CASTGLLNDEQFF. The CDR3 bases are TGTGCCAGCACGGGACTACTAAACGATGAGCAGTTCTTC.

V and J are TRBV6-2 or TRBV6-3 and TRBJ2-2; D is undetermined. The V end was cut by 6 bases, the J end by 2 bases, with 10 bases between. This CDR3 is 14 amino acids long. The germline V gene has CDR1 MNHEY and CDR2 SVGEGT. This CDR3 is CASSRNVNTGELFF. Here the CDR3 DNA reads TGTGCCAGCAGCCGTAATGTCAACACCGGGGAGCTGTTTTTT.

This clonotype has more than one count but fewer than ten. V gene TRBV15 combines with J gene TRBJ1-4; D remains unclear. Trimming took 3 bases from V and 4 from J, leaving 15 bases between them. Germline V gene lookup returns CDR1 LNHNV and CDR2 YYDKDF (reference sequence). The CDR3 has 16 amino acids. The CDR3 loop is CATSSCRVKDNEKLFF. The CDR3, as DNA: TGTGCCACCAGCAGCTGTAGGGTTAAGGATAATGAAAAACTGTTTTTT.

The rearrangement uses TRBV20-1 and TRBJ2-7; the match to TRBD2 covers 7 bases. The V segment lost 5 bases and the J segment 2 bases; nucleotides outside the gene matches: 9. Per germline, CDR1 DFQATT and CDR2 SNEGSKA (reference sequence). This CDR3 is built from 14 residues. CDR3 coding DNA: TGCAGTGCTCCGGGGGAGGGTGGGACCTACGAGCAGTACTTC. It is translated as CSAPGEGGTYEQYF.

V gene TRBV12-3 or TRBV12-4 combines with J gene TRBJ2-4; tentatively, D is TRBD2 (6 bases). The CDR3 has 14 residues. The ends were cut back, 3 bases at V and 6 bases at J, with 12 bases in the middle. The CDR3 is CASSLGSGRNIQYF. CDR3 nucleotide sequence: TGTGCCAGCAGTTTGGGTAGCGGAAGAAACATTCAGTACTTC.

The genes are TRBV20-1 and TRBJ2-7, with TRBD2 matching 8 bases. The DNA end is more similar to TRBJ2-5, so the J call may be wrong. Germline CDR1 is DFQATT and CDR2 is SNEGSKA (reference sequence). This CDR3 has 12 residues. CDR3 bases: TGCAGTGCCGGACTAGCCTCGGAGACCCAGTACTTC. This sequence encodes CSAGLASETQYF.

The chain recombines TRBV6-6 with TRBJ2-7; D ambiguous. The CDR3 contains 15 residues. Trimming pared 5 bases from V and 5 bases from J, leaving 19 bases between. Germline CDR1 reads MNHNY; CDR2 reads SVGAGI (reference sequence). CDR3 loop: CASSPPANLVNEQYF. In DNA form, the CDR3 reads TGTGCCAGCAGTCCCCCGGCTAACCTAGTCAACGAGCAGTACTTC.

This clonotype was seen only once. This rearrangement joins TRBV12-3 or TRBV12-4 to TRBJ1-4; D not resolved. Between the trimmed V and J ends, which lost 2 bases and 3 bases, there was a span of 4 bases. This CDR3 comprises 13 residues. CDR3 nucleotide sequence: TGTGCCAGCAGTTTACAGGCTAATGAAAAACTGTTTTTT. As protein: CASSLQANEKLFF.

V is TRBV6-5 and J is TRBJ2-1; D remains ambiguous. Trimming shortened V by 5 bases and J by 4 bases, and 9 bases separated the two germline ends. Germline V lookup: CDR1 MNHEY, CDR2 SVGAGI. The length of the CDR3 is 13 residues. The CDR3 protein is CASSDWQYNEQFF. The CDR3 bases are TGTGCCAGCAGTGACTGGCAATACAATGAGCAGTTCTTC.

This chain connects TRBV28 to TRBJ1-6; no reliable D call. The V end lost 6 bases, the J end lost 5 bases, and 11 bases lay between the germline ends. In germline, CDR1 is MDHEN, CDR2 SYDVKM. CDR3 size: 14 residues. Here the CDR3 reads CASRLTPNNSPLHF. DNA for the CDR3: TGTGCCAGCAGACTCACCCCTAATAATTCACCCCTCCACTTT.

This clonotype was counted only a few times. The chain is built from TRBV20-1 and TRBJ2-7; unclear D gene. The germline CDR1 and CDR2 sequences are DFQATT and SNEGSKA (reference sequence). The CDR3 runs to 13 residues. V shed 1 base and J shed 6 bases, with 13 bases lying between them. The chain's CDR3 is CSARVYHNVEQYF. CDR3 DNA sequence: TGCAGTGCTAGAGTATACCACAATGTCGAGCAGTACTTC.

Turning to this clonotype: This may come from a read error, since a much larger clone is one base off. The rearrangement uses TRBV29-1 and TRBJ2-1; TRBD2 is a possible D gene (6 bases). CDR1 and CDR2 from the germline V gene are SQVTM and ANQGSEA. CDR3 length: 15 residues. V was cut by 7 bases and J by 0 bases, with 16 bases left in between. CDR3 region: CSGGLLGGSYNEQFF. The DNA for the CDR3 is TGCAGCGGGGGTCTACTGGGGGGCTCCTACAATGAGCAGTTCTTC.

The CDR3 reads CSARRGTGGIYEQYF. DNA for the CDR3: TGCAGTGCTAGACGGGGGACAGGGGGCATTTACGAGCAGTACTTC. This chain uses TRBV20-1 with TRBJ2-7; 12 bases are a match to TRBD1. Trimming took 2 bases from V and 4 from J; bases not matched to a gene: 6. The CDR3 runs 15 residues. The V gene's germline CDR1 is DFQATT and CDR2 SNEGSKA (reference sequence).

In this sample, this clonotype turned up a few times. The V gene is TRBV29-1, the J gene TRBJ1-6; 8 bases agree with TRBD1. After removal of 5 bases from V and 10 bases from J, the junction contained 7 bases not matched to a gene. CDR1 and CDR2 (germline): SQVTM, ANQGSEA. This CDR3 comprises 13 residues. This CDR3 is CSVLTGEGSPLHF. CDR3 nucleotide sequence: TGCAGCGTTCTGACAGGGGAAGGCTCACCCCTCCACTTT.

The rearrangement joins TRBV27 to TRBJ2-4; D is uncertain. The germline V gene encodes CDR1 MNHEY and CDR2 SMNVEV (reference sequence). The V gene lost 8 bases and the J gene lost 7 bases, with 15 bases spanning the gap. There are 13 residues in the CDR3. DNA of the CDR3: TGTGCCAGCTGGTCGCCCTCCCGTAACATTCAGTACTTC. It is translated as CASWSPSRNIQYF.

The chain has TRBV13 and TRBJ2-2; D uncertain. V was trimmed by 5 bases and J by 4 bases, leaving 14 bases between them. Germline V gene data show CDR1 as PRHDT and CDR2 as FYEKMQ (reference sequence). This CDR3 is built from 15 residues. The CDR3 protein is CASSPQDWGTGELFF. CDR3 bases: TGTGCCAGCAGCCCGCAAGACTGGGGCACCGGGGAGCTGTTTTTT.

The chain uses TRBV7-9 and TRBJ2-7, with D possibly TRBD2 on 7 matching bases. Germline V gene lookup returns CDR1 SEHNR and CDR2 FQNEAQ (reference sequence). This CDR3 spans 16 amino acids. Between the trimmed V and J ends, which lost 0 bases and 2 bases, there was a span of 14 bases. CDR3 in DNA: TGTGCCAGCAGCTTAGCGCGGGGGCACAAGCCCTACGAGCAGTACTTC. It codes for CASSLARGHKPYEQYF.

DNA for the CDR3: TGTGCCAGCAGAACGGACAGGCTAAGCTCCTATAATTCACCCCTCCACTTT. Encoded protein: CASRTDRLSSYNSPLHF. The chain employs TRBV7-9 and TRBJ1-6, with 7 bases lining up with TRBD1. V was pared by 6 bases and J by 0 bases, with 8 bases of the junction left unmatched. CDR3 length equals 17 residues. The V gene's germline CDR1 is SEHNR and CDR2 FQNEAQ (reference sequence).

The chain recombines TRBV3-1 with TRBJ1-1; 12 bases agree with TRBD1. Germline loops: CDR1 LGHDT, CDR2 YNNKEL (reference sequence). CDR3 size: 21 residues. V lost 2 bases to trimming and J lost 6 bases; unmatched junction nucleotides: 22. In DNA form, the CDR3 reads TGTGCCAGCAGCCAAAAGGGGGACAGGGGGCGAGATGGTACCCTTGGCGCTGAAGCTTTCTTT. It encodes CASSQKGDRGRDGTLGAEAFF.

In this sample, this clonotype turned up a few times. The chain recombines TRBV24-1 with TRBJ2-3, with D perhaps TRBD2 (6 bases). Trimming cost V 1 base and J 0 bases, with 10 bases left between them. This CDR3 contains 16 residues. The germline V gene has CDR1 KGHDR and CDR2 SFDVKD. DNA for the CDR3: TGTGCCACCAGTGATTTCACGGGGGAAAGCACAGATACGCAGTATTTT. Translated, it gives CATSDFTGESTDTQYF.

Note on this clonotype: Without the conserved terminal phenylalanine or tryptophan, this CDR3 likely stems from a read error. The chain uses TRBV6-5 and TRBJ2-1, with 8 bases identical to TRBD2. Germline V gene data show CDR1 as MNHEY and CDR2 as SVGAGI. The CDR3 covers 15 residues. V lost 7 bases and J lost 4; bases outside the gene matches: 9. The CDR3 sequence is CASNKVGLGYNEQFL. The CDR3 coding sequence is TGTGCCAGCAACAAGGTGGGACTAGGTTACAATGAGCAGTTCCTC.

For the CDR3, the DNA is TGCAGCGTCCAGGCAGGCTCCTACAATGAGCAGTACTTC. Its translation is CSVQAGSYNEQYF. The chain couples TRBV29-1 to TRBJ2-1, with D unclear. The J call could be wrong; TRBJ2-7 is a better fit for the DNA end. CDR1 and CDR2 (germline): SQVTM, ANQGSEA. CDR3 length equals 13 residues.

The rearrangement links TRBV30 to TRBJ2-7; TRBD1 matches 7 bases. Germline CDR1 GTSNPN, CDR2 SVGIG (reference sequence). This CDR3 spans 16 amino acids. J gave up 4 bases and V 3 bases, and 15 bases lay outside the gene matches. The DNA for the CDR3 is TGTGCCTGGAGCTGGGACAGAATAAGCCCCTCTTACGAGCAGTACTTC. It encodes CAWSWDRISPSYEQYF.

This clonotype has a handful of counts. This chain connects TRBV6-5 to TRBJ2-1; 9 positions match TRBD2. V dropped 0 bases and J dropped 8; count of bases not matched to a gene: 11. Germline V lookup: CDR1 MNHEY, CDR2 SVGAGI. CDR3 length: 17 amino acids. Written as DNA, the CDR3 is TGTGCCAGCAGTTACTCTGCGGCGGGAGGGCCTGTCGATGAGCAGTTCTTC. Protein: CASSYSAAGGPVDEQFF.

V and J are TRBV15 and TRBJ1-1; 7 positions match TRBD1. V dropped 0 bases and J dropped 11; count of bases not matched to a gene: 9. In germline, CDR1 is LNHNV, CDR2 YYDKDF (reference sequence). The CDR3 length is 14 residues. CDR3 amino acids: CATSRDQGVRKAFF. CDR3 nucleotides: TGTGCCACCAGCAGAGATCAGGGGGTAAGGAAGGCTTTCTTT.

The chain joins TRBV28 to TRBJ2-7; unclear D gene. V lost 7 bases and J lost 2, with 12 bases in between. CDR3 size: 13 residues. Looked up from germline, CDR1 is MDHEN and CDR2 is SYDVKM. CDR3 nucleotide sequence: TGTGCCAGCACCCGCGGAGAGCCCTACGAGCAGTACTTC. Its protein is CASTRGEPYEQYF.

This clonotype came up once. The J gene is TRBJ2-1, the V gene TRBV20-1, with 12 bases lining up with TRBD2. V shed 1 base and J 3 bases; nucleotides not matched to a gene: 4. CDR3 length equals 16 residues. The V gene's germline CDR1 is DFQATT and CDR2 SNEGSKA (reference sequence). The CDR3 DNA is TGCAGTGCTAGAGCCCCGGGACTAGCGGGCTACAATGAGCAGTTCTTC. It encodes CSARAPGLAGYNEQFF.

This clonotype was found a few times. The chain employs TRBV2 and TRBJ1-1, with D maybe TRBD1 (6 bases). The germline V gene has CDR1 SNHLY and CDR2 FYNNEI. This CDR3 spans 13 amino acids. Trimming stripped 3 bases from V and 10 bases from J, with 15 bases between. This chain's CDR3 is CASSDAGASGAFF. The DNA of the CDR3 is TGTGCCAGCAGTGATGCGGGGGCCAGCGGAGCTTTCTTT.

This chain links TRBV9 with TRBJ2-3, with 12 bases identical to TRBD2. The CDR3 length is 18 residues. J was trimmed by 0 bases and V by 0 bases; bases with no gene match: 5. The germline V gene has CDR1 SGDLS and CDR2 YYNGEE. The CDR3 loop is CASSVGKLAGGSTDTQYF. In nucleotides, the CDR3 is TGTGCCAGCAGCGTAGGAAAACTAGCGGGGGGTAGCACAGATACGCAGTATTTT.

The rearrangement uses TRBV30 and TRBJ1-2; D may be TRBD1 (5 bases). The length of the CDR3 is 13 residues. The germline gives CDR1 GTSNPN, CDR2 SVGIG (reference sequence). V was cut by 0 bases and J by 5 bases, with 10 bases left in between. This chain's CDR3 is CAWSVWGGYGYTF. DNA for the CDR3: TGTGCCTGGAGTGTATGGGGGGGGTATGGCTACACCTTC.